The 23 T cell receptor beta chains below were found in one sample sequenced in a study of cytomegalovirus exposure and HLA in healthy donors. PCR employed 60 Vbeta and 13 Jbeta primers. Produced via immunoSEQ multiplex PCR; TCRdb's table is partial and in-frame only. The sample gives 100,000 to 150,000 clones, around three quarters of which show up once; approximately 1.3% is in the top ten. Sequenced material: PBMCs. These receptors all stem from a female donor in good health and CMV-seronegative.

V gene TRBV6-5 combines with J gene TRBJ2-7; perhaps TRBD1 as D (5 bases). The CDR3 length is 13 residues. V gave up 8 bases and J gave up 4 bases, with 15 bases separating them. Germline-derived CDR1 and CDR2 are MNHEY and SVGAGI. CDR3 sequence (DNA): TGTGCCAGCTCTGTGACAGAGGCATACGAGCAGTACTTC. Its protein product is CASSVTEAYEQYF.

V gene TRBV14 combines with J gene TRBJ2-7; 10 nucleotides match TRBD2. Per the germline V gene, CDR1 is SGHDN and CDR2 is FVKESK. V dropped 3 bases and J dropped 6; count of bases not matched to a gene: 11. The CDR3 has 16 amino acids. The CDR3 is CASSHKQGLAGVEQYF. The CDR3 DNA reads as TGTGCCAGCAGCCATAAGCAGGGGCTAGCGGGAGTCGAGCAGTACTTC.

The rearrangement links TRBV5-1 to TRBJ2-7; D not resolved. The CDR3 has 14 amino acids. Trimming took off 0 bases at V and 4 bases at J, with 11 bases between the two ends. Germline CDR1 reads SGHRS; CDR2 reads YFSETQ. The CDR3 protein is CASSLAESKYEQYF. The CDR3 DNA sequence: TGCGCCAGCAGCTTGGCCGAGTCAAAGTACGAGCAGTACTTC.

CDR3: CASSPTGAREKLFF. CDR3 in DNA: TGTGCCAGTAGTCCTACAGGGGCGCGAGAAAAACTGTTTTTT. V gene TRBV19 combines with J gene TRBJ1-4, with TRBD1 matching 7 bases. The CDR3 loop spans 14 amino acids. After removal of 5 bases from V and 8 bases from J, the junction contained 8 bases not matched to a gene. The germline V gene has CDR1 LNHDA and CDR2 SQIVND (reference sequence).

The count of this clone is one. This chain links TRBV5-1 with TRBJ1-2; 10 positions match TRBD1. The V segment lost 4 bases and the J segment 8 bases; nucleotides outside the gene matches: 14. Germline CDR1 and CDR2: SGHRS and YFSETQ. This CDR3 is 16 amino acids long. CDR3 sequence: CASSRGGGTGEFGYTF. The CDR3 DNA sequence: TGCGCCAGCAGCCGTGGTGGCGGGACAGGGGAGTTCGGCTACACCTTC.

For the CDR3, the DNA is TGTGCCATCAGCCCACGGACAGGCGACGAGCAGTACTTC. Its protein is CAISPRTGDEQYF. The rearrangement uses TRBV10-3 and TRBJ2-7; 7 bases align to TRBD1. The J segment lost 5 bases and the V segment lost 6 bases, leaving 7 bases of the junction unmatched. The CDR3 has 13 amino acids. Germline-derived CDR1 and CDR2 are ENHRY and SYGVKD.

CDR3 in DNA: TGTGCCAGCTCACCCCCGGGGGGGCAGCGCTCTGGAAACACCATATATTTT. It yields the protein CASSPPGGQRSGNTIYF. The V call is TRBV18, the J call TRBJ1-3, with D possibly TRBD1 on 6 matching bases. Germline CDR1 reads KGHSH; CDR2 reads LQKENI. Trimming removed 3 bases at V and 0 bases at J, with 15 bases between. This CDR3 has 17 amino acids.

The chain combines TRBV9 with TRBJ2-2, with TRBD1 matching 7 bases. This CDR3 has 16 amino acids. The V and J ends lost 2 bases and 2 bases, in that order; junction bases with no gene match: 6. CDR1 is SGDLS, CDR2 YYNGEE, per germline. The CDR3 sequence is CASSVRDSPNTGELFF. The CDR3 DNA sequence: TGTGCCAGCAGCGTGAGGGACAGCCCTAACACCGGGGAGCTGTTTTTT.

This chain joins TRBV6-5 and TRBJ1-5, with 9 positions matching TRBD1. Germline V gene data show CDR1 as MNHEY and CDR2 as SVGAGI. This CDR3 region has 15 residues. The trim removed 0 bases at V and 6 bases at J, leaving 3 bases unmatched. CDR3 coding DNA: TGTGCCAGCAGTTACTCCGGGACAGGGAGTCAGCCCCAGCATTTT. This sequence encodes CASSYSGTGSQPQHF.

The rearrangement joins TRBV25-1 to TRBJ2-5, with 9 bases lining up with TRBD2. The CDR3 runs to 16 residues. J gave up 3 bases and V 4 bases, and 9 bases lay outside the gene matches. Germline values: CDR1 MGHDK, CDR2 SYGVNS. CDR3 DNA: TGTGCCAGCAGTGGCGGCCTAGCGGGGTTCGAAGAGACCCAGTACTTC. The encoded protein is CASSGGLAGFEETQYF.

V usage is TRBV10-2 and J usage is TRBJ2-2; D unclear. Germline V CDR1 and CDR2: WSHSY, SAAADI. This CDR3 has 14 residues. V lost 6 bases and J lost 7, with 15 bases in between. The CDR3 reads CASRAAVPGGELFF. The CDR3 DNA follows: TGCGCCAGCAGAGCCGCCGTCCCCGGCGGGGAGCTGTTTTTT.

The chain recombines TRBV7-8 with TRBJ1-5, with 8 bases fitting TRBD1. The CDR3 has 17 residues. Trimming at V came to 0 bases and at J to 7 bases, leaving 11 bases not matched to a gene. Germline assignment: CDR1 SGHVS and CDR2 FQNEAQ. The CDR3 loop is CASSLALGQGARQPQHF. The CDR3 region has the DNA TGTGCCAGCAGCTTAGCGTTGGGTCAGGGGGCGAGACAGCCCCAGCATTTT.

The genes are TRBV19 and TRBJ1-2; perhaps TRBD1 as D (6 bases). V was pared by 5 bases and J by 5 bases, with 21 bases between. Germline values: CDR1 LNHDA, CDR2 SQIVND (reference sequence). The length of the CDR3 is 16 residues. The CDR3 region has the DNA TGTGCCAGTAGTCCAGACCCCAGGGGCCAGAGTTATGGCTACACCTTC. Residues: CASSPDPRGQSYGYTF.

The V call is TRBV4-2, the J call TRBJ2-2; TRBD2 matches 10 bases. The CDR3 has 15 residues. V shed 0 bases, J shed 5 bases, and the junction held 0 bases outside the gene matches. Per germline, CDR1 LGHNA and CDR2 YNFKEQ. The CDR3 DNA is TGTGCCAGCAGCCAAGAGACTAGCGGGACCGGGGAGCTGTTTTTT. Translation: CASSQETSGTGELFF.

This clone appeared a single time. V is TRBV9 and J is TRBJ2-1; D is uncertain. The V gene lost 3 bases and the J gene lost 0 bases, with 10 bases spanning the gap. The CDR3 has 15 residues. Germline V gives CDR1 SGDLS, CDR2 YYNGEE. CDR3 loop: CASSGSLASYNEQFF. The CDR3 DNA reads TGTGCCAGCAGCGGAAGTTTGGCCTCCTACAATGAGCAGTTCTTC.

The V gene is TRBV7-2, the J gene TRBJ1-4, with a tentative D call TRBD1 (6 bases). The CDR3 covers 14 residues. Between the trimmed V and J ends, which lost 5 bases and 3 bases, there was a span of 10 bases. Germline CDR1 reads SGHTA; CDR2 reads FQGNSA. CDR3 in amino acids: CASSRTGPNEKLFF. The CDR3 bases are TGTGCCAGCAGCCGAACAGGGCCTAATGAAAAACTGTTTTTT.

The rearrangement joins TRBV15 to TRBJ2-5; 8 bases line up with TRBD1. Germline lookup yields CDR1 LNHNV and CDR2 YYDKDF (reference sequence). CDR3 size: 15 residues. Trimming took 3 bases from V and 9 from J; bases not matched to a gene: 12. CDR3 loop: CATSSRQGMGEPQYF. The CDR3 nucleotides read TGTGCCACCAGCAGTAGACAGGGGATGGGGGAGCCCCAGTACTTC.

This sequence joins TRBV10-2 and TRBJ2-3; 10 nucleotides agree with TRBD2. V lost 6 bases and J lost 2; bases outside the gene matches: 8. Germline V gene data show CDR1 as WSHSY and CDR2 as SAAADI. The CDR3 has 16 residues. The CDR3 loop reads CASSGGLADVTDTQYF. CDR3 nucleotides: TGCGCCAGCAGCGGTGGACTAGCGGATGTCACAGATACGCAGTATTTT.

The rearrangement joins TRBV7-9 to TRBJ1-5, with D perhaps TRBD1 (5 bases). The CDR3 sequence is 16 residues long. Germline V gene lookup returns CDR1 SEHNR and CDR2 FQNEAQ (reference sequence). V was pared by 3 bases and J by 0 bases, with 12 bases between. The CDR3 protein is CASSLGGSGSNQPQHF. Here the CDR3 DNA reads TGTGCCAGCAGCTTGGGGGGATCAGGTAGCAATCAGCCCCAGCATTTT. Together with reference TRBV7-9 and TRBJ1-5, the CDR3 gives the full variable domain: DTGVSQNPRHKITKRGQNVTFRCDPISEHNRLYWYRQTLGQGPEFLTYFQNEAQLEKSRLLSDRFSAERPKGSFSTLEIQRTEQGDSAMYLCASSLGGSGSNQPQHFGDGTRLSIL.

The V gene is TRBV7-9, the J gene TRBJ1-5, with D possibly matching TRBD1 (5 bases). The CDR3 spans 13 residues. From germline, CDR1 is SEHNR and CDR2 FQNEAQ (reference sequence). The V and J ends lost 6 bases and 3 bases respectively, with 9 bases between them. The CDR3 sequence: CASSRGNNQPQHF. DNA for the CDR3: TGTGCCAGCAGTAGGGGAAACAATCAGCCCCAGCATTTT.

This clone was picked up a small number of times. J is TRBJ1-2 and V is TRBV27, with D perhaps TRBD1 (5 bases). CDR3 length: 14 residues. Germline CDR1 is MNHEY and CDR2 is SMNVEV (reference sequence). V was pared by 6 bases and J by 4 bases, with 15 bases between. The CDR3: CASSPDRTGYGYTF. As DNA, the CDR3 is TGTGCCAGCAGCCCCGACAGAACTGGCTATGGCTACACCTTC.

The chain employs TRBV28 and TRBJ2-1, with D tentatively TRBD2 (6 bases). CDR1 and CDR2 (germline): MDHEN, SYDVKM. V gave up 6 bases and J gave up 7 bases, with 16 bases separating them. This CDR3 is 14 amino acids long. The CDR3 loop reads CASRNLAMRNEQFF. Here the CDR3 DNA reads TGTGCCAGCAGAAACCTAGCGATGAGGAATGAGCAGTTCTTC.

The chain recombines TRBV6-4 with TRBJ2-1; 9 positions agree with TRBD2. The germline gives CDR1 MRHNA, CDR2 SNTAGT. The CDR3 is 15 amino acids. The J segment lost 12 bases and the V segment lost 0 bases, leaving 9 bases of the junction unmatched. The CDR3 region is CASSDSASGAVGQFF. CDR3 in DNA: TGTGCCAGCAGTGACTCGGCTAGCGGGGCCGTTGGGCAGTTCTTC.